This T cell receptor beta chain comes out of a study of blood T cell repertoires in COVID-19. Study details: The cDNA or gDNA used as material had been derived from T cells, B-cell-depleted T cells, or PBMCs.

In the original workflow: Estimation of nucleated cell counts relied on the amplification of reference gene primers. Clones were read by immunoSEQ multiplex PCR, and TCRdb kept only the in-frame ones, dropping some. Clone size and the V and J calls come from that table; the DNA yielded D and trimming. Found here are around 200,000 clones, roughly 81% of them singletons; the top ten hold 4.5% to 5%. J was trimmed by 8 bases and V by 5 bases; bases with no gene match: 6. The CDR3 runs 13 residues. The sequencing input was peripheral blood. The chain carries TRBV12-3 or TRBV12-4 and TRBJ1-2, with 9 nucleotides matching TRBD1. The clonotype comes from a woman of 80 years or more with acute or convalescent COVID-19. DNA for the CDR3: TGTGCCAGCAGTCCCGGGACAGGGATAGGCTACACCTTC. Its translation is CASSPGTGIGYTF.